This T cell receptor beta chain was retrieved from a study of graft-versus-host responses after intestinal transplantation. Germline V lookup: CDR1 MDHEN, CDR2 SYDVKM. This CDR3 is built from 12 residues. Trimming pared 6 bases from V and 11 bases from J, leaving 16 bases between. Libraries were prepared by immunoSEQ multiplex PCR; TCRdb keeps only in-frame clonotypes and omits some of them. The data show over 75,000 clones, 85% to 95% seen once. On this clone: Its antigen is as yet unknown.

Here the sequenced sample was unstimulated CD8+ T cells sorted from spleen or lymph node cells, taken before transplant. This TCR came from a human donor who was the organ donor for an intestinal transplant. The chain employs TRBV28 and TRBJ2-5, with D maybe TRBD2 (5 bases). CDR3 DNA sequence: TGTGCCAGCAGCCTAGTCCCTGGGGAGCAGTACTTC. Protein product: CASSLVPGEQYF. Variable domain in full (rest from reference TRBV28 and TRBJ2-5): DVKVTQSSRYLVKRTGEKVFLECVQDMDHENMFWYRQDPGLGLRLIYFSYDVKMKEKGDIPEGYSVSREKKERFSLILESASTNQTSMYLCASSLVPGEQYFGPGTRLLVL.